Shown below are 12 T cell receptor beta chains from a single sample sequenced in a study of cytomegalovirus exposure and HLA in healthy donors. The study ran its PCR with 60 Vbeta and 13 Jbeta primers. Measured with immunoSEQ multiplex PCR; TCRdb has only the in-frame clones, and not every one. The sample includes under 70,000 clones, around 74% of them seen just once. Material for sequencing was PBMCs. These receptors came from a male donor in good health and CMV-seropositive.

The V call is TRBV10-3, the J call TRBJ2-7, with TRBD1 matching 7 bases. Germline lookup yields CDR1 ENHRY and CDR2 SYGVKD. V lost 2 bases to trimming and J lost 1 base; unmatched junction nucleotides: 17. This CDR3 comprises 19 residues. The CDR3 DNA reads as TGTGCCATCAGTGAGGACAGGGCCTCCTCTCTCATCCAATCCTACGAGCAGTACTTC. This translates into CAISEDRASSLIQSYEQYF.

V is TRBV5-1 and J is TRBJ1-6, with 8 bases lining up with TRBD1. The V gene end was trimmed by 1 base and the J gene end by 8 bases; junction bases not matched to a gene: 8. The CDR3 contains 16 residues. CDR1 is SGHRS, CDR2 YFSETQ, per germline. CDR3 region: CASSLPRTGSDSPLHF. The CDR3 DNA follows: TGCGCCAGCAGCTTGCCCCGGACAGGGTCGGATTCACCCCTCCACTTT.

The CDR3 DNA reads as TGTGCCAGCTCACCACCCGGCAGGGGGCGGGAGCAGTACTTC. Residues: CASSPPGRGREQYF. V is TRBV18 and J is TRBJ2-7, with 8 bases lining up with TRBD1. Germline lookup yields CDR1 KGHSH and CDR2 LQKENI. This CDR3 region has 14 residues. Losses at the gene ends were 0 bases for V and 7 bases for J; bases not matched to a gene: 5.

This clone was detected a few times. This chain links TRBV15 with TRBJ2-7; 15 bases fit TRBD2. The V gene end was trimmed by 7 bases and the J gene end by 4 bases; junction bases not matched to a gene: 14. The CDR3 loop spans 18 amino acids. Germline V gene sequence: CDR1 LNHNV, CDR2 YYDKDF (reference sequence). DNA of the CDR3: TGTGCCACCACTTCCGCACGGTTTGGGACTAGCGGGGGGTACGAGCAGTACTTC. It is translated as CATTSARFGTSGGYEQYF.

In regard to this clone: At one boundary the junction diverges from the germline segment, which might be a read error. The chain has TRBV7-9 and TRBJ1-1; no definite D call. The CDR3 has 12 amino acids. Germline CDR1 is SEHNR and CDR2 is FQNEAQ (reference sequence). The CDR3 DNA reads TGTTCCAGCAGCGGCCCAGTAACTGAAGCTTTCTTT. Amino acid sequence: CSSSGPVTEAFF.

This clone was counted a few times. CDR3 loop: CASSPQGLAGGPGNEQFF. CDR3 nucleotides: TGTGCCAGCAGCCCCCAAGGTCTAGCGGGGGGGCCGGGGAATGAGCAGTTCTTC. The V and J genes are TRBV4-2 and TRBJ2-1; 12 bases align to TRBD2. V lost 4 bases, J lost 7 bases, and 14 bases stayed unmatched. CDR1 and CDR2 from the germline V gene are LGHNA and YNFKEQ. The CDR3 is made up of 18 amino acids.

The J gene is TRBJ2-2, the V gene TRBV20-1; D remains unclear. V lost 3 bases to trimming and J lost 6 bases, with 5 bases between them. The CDR3 has 11 amino acids. The germline V gene has CDR1 DFQATT and CDR2 SNEGSKA (reference sequence). The CDR3 loop reads CSASRSGELFF. As DNA, the CDR3 is TGCAGTGCTAGTCGGTCCGGGGAGCTGTTTTTT.

This clone was found a few times. No DNA is shown, since the ends of the CDR3 on it are uncertain; the CDR3 is the one TCRdb lists. The CDR3 reads CASSATGPGHFGEQFF. The chain couples TRBV5-6 to TRBJ2-1; whether TRBD1, the table's D call, matches the DNA was not checked. The CDR3 spans 16 residues, counting both ends. Germline CDR1 is SGHDT and CDR2 is YYEEEE.

This chain uses TRBV2 with TRBJ1-1; D remains ambiguous. The CDR3 spans 12 residues. Trimming pared 8 bases from V and 10 bases from J, leaving 17 bases between. Germline V gene lookup returns CDR1 SNHLY and CDR2 FYNNEI. CDR3 residues: CASEGLAAAAFF. CDR3 coding DNA: TGTGCCAGCGAGGGCCTCGCCGCGGCAGCTTTCTTT.

The chain uses TRBV6-6 and TRBJ2-7; D is possibly TRBD1 (6 bases). The CDR3 has 13 residues. The ends were cut back, 2 bases at V and 2 bases at J, with 7 bases in the middle. Germline-derived CDR1 and CDR2 are MNHNY and SVGAGI (reference sequence). CDR3 residues: CASSYTGTYEQYF. The CDR3, as DNA: TGTGCCAGCAGTTACACAGGGACCTACGAGCAGTACTTC.

The genes are TRBV9 and TRBJ2-3, with TRBD2 as a possible D gene (7 bases). V was trimmed by 3 bases and J by 5 bases, leaving 19 bases between them. CDR1 and CDR2 from the germline V gene are SGDLS and YYNGEE. The CDR3 has 16 amino acids. CDR3 region: CASSGPGGGPLDTQYF. For the CDR3, the DNA is TGTGCCAGCAGCGGACCTGGGGGGGGGCCCCTAGATACGCAGTATTTT.

This chain connects TRBV7-9 to TRBJ2-7; D is ambiguous. Germline CDR1 SEHNR, CDR2 FQNEAQ (reference sequence). V lost 5 bases and J lost 4, with 9 bases in between. The CDR3 length is 12 residues. Here the CDR3 reads CASSPVLYEQYF. CDR3 DNA sequence: TGTGCCAGCAGCCCAGTTCTTTACGAGCAGTACTTC. The variable domain in full, with the rest retrieved from reference TRBV7-9 and TRBJ2-7, is DTGVSQNPRHKITKRGQNVTFRCDPISEHNRLYWYRQTLGQGPEFLTYFQNEAQLEKSRLLSDRFSAERPKGSFSTLEIQRTEQGDSAMYLCASSPVLYEQYFGPGTRLTVT.